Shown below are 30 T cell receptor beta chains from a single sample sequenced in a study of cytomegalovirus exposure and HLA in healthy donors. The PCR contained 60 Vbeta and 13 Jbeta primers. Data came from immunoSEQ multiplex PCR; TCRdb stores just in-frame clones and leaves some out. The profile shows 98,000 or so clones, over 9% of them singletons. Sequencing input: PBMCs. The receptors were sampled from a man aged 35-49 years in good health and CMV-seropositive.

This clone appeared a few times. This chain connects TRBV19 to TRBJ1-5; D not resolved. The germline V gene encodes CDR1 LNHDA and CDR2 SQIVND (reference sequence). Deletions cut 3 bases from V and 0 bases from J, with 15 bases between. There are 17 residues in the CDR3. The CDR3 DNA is TGTGCCAGTAGTATGGCGCAGCGATTCAATAGCAATCAGCCCCAGCATTTT. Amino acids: CASSMAQRFNSNQPQHF. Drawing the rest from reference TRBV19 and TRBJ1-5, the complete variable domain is DGGITQSPKYLFRKEGQNVTLSCEQNLNHDAMYWYRQDPGQGLRLIYYSQIVNDFQKGDIAEGYSVSREKKESFPLTVTSAQKNPTAFYLCASSMAQRFNSNQPQHFGDGTRLSIL.

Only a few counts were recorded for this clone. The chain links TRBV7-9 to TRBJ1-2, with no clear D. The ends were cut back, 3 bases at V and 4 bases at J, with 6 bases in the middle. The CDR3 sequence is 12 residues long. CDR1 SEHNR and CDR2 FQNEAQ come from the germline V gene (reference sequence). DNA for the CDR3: TGTGCCAGCAGCTTCTCTTCCTATGGCTACACCTTC. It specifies CASSFSSYGYTF.

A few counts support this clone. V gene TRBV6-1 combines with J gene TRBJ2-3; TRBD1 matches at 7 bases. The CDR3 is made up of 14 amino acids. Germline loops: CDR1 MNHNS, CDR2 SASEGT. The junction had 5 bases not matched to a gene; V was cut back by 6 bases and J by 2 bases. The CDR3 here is CASRHRGYTDTQYF. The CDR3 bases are TGTGCCAGCAGGCACAGGGGATACACAGATACGCAGTATTTT.

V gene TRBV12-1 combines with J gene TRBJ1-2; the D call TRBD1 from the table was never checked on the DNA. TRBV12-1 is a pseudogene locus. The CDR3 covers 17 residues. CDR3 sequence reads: CASSFRPSAGSLYGYTF. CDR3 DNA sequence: TGTGCCAGCAGCTTTCGACCTTCGGCAGGCTCCCTCTATGGCTACACCTTC.

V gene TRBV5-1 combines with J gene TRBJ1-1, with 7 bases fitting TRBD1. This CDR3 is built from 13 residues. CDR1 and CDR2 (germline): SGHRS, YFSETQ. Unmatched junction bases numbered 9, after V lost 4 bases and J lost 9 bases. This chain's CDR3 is CASSADRVTQAFF. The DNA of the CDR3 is TGCGCCAGCAGCGCCGACAGGGTGACCCAAGCTTTCTTT.

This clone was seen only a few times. The CDR3 reads CASSLADRRYTTNEKLFF. DNA for the CDR3: TGTGCCAGCAGCTTAGCCGACAGGCGCTATACAACTAATGAAAAACTGTTTTTT. The J gene is TRBJ1-4, the V gene TRBV11-2, with D possibly matching TRBD1 (6 bases). Trimming took off 1 base at V and 0 bases at J, with 15 bases between the two ends. Germline V gives CDR1 SGHAT, CDR2 FQNNGV. This CDR3 comprises 18 residues.

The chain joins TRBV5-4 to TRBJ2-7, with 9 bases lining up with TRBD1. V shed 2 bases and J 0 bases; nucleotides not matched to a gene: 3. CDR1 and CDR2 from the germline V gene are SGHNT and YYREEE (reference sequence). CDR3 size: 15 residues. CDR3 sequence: CASSFGGQGSYEQYF. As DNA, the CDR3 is TGTGCCAGCAGCTTTGGGGGACAGGGCTCCTACGAGCAGTACTTC.

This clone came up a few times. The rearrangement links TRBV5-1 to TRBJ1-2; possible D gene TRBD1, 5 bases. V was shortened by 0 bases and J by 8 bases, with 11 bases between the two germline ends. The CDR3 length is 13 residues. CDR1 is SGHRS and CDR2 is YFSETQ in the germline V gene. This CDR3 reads CASSLESGQGYTF. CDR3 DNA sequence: TGCGCCAGCAGCTTGGAGTCAGGGCAAGGCTACACCTTC. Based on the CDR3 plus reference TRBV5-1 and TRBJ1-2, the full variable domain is KAGVTQTPRYLIKTRGQQVTLSCSPISGHRSVSWYQQTPGQGLQFLFEYFSETQRNKGNFPGRFSGRQFSNSRSEMNVSTLELGDSALYLCASSLESGQGYTFGSGTRLTVV.

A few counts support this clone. The CDR3 sequence: CASSSREGANEKLFF. DNA for the CDR3: TGCGCCAGCAGTTCCAGGGAGGGGGCTAATGAAAAACTGTTTTTT. The chain combines TRBV5-1 with TRBJ1-4, with D tentatively TRBD1 (6 bases). The CDR3 extends over 15 amino acids. V lost 5 bases and J lost 3, with 14 bases in between. From germline, CDR1 is SGHRS and CDR2 YFSETQ.

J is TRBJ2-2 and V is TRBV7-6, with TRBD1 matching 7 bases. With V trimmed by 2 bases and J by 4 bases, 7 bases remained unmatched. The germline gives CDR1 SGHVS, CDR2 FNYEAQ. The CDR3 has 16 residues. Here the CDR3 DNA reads TGTGCCAGCAGCTTATCCGGGACAGCGAGCACCGGGGAGCTGTTTTTT. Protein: CASSLSGTASTGELFF.

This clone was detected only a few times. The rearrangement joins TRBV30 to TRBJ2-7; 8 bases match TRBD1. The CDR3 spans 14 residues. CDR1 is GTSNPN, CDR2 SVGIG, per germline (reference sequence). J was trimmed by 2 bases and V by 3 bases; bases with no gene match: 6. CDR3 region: CAWRLGTGAYEQYF. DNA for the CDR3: TGTGCCTGGAGATTGGGGACAGGAGCCTACGAGCAGTACTTC.

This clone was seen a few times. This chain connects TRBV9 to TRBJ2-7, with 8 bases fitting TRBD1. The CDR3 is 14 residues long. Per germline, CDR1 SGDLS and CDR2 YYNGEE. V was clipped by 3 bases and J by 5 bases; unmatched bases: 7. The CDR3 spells CASSAPGGLDEQYF. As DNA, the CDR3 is TGTGCCAGCAGCGCTCCAGGGGGCCTGGACGAGCAGTACTTC.

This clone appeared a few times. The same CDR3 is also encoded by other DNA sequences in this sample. This CDR3 is CASSPAGAQSNIQYF. CDR3 DNA: TGTGCCAGCAGCCCGGCGGGAGCCCAATCCAACATTCAGTACTTC. This rearrangement joins TRBV13 to TRBJ2-4; 7 nucleotides agree with TRBD2. Germline lookup yields CDR1 PRHDT and CDR2 FYEKMQ (reference sequence). The V gene end was trimmed by 5 bases and the J gene end by 7 bases; junction bases not matched to a gene: 11. This CDR3 is 15 amino acids long.

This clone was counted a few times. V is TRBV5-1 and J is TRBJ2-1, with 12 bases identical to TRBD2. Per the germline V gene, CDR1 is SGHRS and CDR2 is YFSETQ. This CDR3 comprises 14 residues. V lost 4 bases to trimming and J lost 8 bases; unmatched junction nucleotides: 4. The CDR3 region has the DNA TGCGCCAGCAGCCTCAGACTAGCGGGAGATGAGCAGTTCTTC. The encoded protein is CASSLRLAGDEQFF.

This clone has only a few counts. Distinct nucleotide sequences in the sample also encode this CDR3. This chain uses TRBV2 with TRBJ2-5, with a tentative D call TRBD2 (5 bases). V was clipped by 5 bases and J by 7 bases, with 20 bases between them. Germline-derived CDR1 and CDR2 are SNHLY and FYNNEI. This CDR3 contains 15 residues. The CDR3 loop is CASSFASGPDGTQYF. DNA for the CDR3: TGTGCCAGCAGTTTTGCAAGCGGACCGGACGGGACCCAGTACTTC.

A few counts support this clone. CDR3 bases: TGTGCCAGCAGTGACCCAAGTAGCGGCCGATACGAGCAGTACTTC. Protein sequence: CASSDPSSGRYEQYF. The gene calls are TRBV2 and TRBJ2-7; perhaps TRBD2 as D (6 bases). The V gene lost 3 bases and the J gene lost 4 bases, with 16 bases spanning the gap. Germline loops: CDR1 SNHLY, CDR2 FYNNEI. This CDR3 contains 15 residues. The variable domain in full, completed from reference TRBV2 and TRBJ2-7, reads EPEVTQTPSHQVTQMGQEVILRCVPISNHLYFYWYRQILGQKVEFLVSFYNNEISEKSEIFDDQFSVERPDGSNFTLKIRSTKLEDSAMYFCASSDPSSGRYEQYFGPGTRLTVT.

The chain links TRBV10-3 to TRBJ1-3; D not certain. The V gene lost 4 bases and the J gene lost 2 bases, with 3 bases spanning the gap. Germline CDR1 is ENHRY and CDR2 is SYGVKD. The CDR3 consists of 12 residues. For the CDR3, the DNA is TGTGCCATCAGTGTCACTGGAAACACCATATATTTT. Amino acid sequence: CAISVTGNTIYF.

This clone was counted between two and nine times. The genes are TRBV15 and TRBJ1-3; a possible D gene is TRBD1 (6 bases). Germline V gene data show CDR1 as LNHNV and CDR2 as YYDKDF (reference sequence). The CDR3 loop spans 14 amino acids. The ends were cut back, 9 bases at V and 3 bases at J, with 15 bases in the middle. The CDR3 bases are TGTGCCACAGAAGGGGGATTAGGTGGAAACACCATATATTTT. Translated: CATEGGLGGNTIYF.

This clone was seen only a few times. The DNA for the CDR3 is TGTGCCAGCAGTTTCGGGAGCGGGAGGATCACCGGGGAGCTGTTTTTT. It encodes CASSFGSGRITGELFF. The chain recombines TRBV27 with TRBJ2-2, with 9 positions matching TRBD2. Germline CDR1 and CDR2: MNHEY and SMNVEV (reference sequence). The CDR3 spans 16 residues. The junction had 6 bases not matched to a gene; V was cut back by 3 bases and J by 4 bases.

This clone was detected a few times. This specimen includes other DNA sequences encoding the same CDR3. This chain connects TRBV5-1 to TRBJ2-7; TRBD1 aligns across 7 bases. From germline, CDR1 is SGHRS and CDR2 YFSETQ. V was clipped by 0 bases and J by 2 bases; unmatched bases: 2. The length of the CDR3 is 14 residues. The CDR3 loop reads CASSLDRGPYEQYF. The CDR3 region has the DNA TGCGCCAGCAGCTTGGACAGGGGCCCCTACGAGCAGTACTTC.

The CDR3 protein is CASSPRQGENNEQFF. The CDR3 DNA is TGTGCCAGCAGCCCAAGACAGGGGGAGAACAATGAGCAGTTCTTC. The V call is TRBV7-3, the J call TRBJ2-1; 9 bases line up with TRBD1. The length of the CDR3 is 15 residues. V shed 5 bases, J shed 5 bases, and the junction held 7 bases outside the gene matches. CDR1 SGHTA and CDR2 FQGTGA come from the germline V gene.

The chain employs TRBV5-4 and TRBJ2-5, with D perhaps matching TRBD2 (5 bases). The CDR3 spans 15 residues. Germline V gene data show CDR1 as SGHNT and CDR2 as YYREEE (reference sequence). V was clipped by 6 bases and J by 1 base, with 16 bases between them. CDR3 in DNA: TGTGCCAGCAACGAAAATACGGGGTCCCAAGAGACCCAGTACTTC. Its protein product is CASNENTGSQETQYF.

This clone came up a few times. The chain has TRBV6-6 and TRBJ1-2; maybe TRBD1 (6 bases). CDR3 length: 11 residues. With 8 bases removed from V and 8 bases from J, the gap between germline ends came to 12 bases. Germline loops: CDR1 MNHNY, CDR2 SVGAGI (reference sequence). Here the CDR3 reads CASLTGRGYTF. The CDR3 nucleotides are TGTGCCAGCCTCACAGGGCGAGGCTACACCTTC.

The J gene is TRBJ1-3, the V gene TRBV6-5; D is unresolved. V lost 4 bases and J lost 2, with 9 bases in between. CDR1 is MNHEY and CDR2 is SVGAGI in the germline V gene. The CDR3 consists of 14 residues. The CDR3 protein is CASSSLLAGNTIYF. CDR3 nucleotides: TGTGCCAGCAGTTCCTTGCTAGCTGGAAACACCATATATTTT.

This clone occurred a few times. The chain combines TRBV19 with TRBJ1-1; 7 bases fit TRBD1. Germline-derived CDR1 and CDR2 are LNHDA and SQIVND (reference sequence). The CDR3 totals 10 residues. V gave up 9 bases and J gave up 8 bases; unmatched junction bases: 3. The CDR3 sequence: CASLQGEAFF. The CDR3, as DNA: TGTGCCAGCCTACAGGGGGAAGCTTTCTTT.

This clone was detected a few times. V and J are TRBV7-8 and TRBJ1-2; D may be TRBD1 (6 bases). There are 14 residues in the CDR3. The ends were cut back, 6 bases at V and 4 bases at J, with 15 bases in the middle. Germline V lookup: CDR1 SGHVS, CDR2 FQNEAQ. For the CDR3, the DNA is TGTGCCAGCAGTTACTCAGGGGCGCTCTATGGCTACACCTTC. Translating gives CASSYSGALYGYTF.

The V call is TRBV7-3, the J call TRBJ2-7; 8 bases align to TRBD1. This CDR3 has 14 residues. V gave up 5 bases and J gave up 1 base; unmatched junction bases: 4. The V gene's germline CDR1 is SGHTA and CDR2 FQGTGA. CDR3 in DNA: TGTGCCAGCAGCAACGGACAGGGATCCTACGAGCAGTACTTC. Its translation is CASSNGQGSYEQYF. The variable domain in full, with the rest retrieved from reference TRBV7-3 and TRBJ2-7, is GAGVSQTPSNKVTEKGKYVELRCDPISGHTALYWYRQSLGQGPEFLIYFQGTGAADDSGLPNDRFFAVRPEGSVSTLKIQRTERGDSAVYLCASSNGQGSYEQYFGPGTRLTVT.

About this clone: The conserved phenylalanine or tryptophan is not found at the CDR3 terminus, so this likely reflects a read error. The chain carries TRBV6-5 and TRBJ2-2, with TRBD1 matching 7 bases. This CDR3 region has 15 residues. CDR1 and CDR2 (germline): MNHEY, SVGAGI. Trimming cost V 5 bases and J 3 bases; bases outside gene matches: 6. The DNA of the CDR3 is TGTGCCAGCAGTACAACAGGGGCAGACACCGGGGAGCTGTTTCTT. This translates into CASSTTGADTGELFL.

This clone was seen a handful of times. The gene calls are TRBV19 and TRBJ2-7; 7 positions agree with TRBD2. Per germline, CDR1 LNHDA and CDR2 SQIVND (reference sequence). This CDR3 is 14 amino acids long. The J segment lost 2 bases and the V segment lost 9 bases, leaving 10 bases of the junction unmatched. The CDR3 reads CASRGGRAPYEQYF. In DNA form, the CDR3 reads TGTGCCAGCCGAGGAGGGAGGGCACCCTACGAGCAGTACTTC.

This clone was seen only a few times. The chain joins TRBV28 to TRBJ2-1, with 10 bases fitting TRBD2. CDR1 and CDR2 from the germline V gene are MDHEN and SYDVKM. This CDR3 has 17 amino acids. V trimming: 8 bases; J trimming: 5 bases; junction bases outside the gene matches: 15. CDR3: CASEISSVLAGDNEQFF. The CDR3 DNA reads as TGTGCCAGCGAAATAAGCAGTGTGCTAGCGGGAGACAATGAGCAGTTCTTC. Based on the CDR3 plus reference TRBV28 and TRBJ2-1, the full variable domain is DVKVTQSSRYLVKRTGEKVFLECVQDMDHENMFWYRQDPGLGLRLIYFSYDVKMKEKGDIPEGYSVSREKKERFSLILESASTNQTSMYLCASEISSVLAGDNEQFFGPGTRLTVL.